The 7 T cell receptor beta chains below come from one sample, sequenced in a study of PD-1 blockade in classical Hodgkin lymphoma. Time point denoted: cycle 4 day 1 (C4D1), after six to seven weeks of nivolumab. Brentuximab vedotin exposure varied among the patients, all of whom had relapsed after autologous stem cell transplantation. Assay: immunoSEQ multiplex PCR; the TCRdb copy retains only in-frame clones and omits some. The repertoire holds about 20,000 clones, with more than 75% as singletons. The input for sequencing was peripheral blood mononuclear cells (PBMCs), taken before the fourth cycle of nivolumab. All receptors derive from a human donor with classical Hodgkin lymphoma.

The genes are TRBV10-3 and TRBJ2-5; no clear D. V was clipped by 1 base and J by 5 bases, with 5 bases between them. CDR1 is ENHRY, CDR2 SYGVKD, per germline. The CDR3 extends over 12 amino acids. DNA of the CDR3: TGTGCCATCAGTGAGTTGCGGGAGACCCAGTACTTC. Its protein product is CAISELRETQYF.

The CDR3, as DNA: TGTGCCAGCAGCGCCTCCGGGACTCCCACAGATACGCAGTATTTT. This codes for CASSASGTPTDTQYF. The chain combines TRBV9 with TRBJ2-3; tentative D call: TRBD2 (6 bases). The germline V and J ends were trimmed by 3 bases and 2 bases, with 13 bases remaining between them. The germline gives CDR1 SGDLS, CDR2 YYNGEE. The CDR3 consists of 15 residues.

The genes are TRBV10-3 and TRBJ2-7; D tentatively fits TRBD1 or TRBD2 (5 bases each). Germline lookup yields CDR1 ENHRY and CDR2 SYGVKD. The ends were cut back, 3 bases at V and 3 bases at J, with 15 bases in the middle. The CDR3 contains 15 residues. In nucleotides, the CDR3 is TGTGCCATCAGTGAACGGCTGGGACGGATCTACGAGCAGTACTTC. Amino acid sequence: CAISERLGRIYEQYF.

The CDR3 sequence is CASSLTRAGTDTQYF. CDR3 coding DNA: TGCGCCAGCAGCTTGACGAGGGCTGGCACAGATACGCAGTATTTT. V and J are TRBV5-1 and TRBJ2-3; D might be TRBD2 (5 bases). The V end lost 1 base, the J end lost 1 base, and 10 bases lay between the germline ends. This CDR3 has 15 residues. Germline loops: CDR1 SGHRS, CDR2 YFSETQ.

The J gene is TRBJ2-6, the V gene TRBV4-3; D is possibly TRBD1 (5 bases). Trimming shortened V by 2 bases and J by 0 bases, and 11 bases separated the two germline ends. The germline V gene has CDR1 LGHNA and CDR2 YSLEER. CDR3 length: 17 amino acids. CDR3 residues: CASSQLTATSGANVLTF. Here the CDR3 DNA reads TGCGCCAGCAGCCAATTGACAGCTACCTCTGGGGCCAACGTCCTGACTTTC.

This sequence joins TRBV15 and TRBJ1-1; TRBD1 aligns across 9 bases. This CDR3 contains 16 residues. V gave up 0 bases and J gave up 7 bases; unmatched junction bases: 9. Germline CDR1 LNHNV, CDR2 YYDKDF (reference sequence). The CDR3 here is CATSREGQGRGSEAFF. The CDR3 coding sequence is TGTGCCACCAGCAGAGAGGGACAGGGAAGGGGGAGTGAAGCTTTCTTT.

The genes are TRBV7-9 and TRBJ2-7; D gene unclear. Germline V gene lookup returns CDR1 SEHNR and CDR2 FQNEAQ (reference sequence). The CDR3 runs 13 residues. The germline V and J ends were trimmed by 3 bases and 9 bases, with 15 bases remaining between them. The CDR3 reads CASSLGSERRQYF. The CDR3 nucleotides read TGTGCCAGCAGCTTGGGTTCGGAGCGTCGGCAGTACTTC.